These 2 T cell receptor beta chains were all obtained from the same sample, sequenced in a study of blood T cell repertoires in COVID-19. Produced via immunoSEQ multiplex PCR; TCRdb's table is partial and in-frame only. The sample lists 150,000 to 200,000 clones, 76% occurring once. The sequenced sample was PBMCs or T cells enriched from blood (not recorded which). These receptors all stem from a woman between 50 and 59 years old with acute COVID-19.

This chain uses TRBV19 with TRBJ1-2; D is uncertain. The CDR3 spans 13 residues. Germline V lookup: CDR1 LNHDA, CDR2 SQIVND (reference sequence). Trimming removed 1 base from V and 3 bases from J, with 6 bases in between. CDR3 region: CASSIGQDYGYTF. For the CDR3, the DNA is TGTGCCAGTAGTATAGGGCAGGACTATGGCTACACCTTC.

V and J are TRBV6-4 and TRBJ2-2; TRBD2 matches at 8 bases. The germline CDR1 and CDR2 sequences are MRHNA and SNTAGT. V lost 0 bases, J lost 4 bases, and 4 bases stayed unmatched. This CDR3 comprises 16 residues. CDR3 loop: CASSDSSGGSTGELFF. CDR3 coding DNA: TGTGCCAGCAGTGACTCTTCGGGGGGGAGCACCGGGGAGCTGTTTTTT.